The 17 T cell receptor beta chains reported below all come from one sample, sequenced in a study of OX40 agonist ivuxolimab in advanced cancers. The assay was immunoSEQ multiplex PCR, and TCRdb's table has in-frame clones only and misses some. The sample records approximately 38,000 clones, 87% being singletons. The material sequenced was CD4+ or CD8+ T cells sorted from blood, taken in a trial of the OX40 agonist ivuxolimab. These receptors were collected from an adult with an advanced solid tumor such as melanoma, head and neck, liver or kidney cancer.

The chain recombines TRBV6-4 with TRBJ1-1; D remains unclear. Trimming cost V 4 bases and J 0 bases, with 6 bases left between them. The CDR3 consists of 13 residues. Germline V gene lookup returns CDR1 MRHNA and CDR2 SNTAGT. CDR3 coding DNA: TGTGCCAGCAGTGTGTGGATGAACACTGAAGCTTTCTTT. This codes for CASSVWMNTEAFF.

This clone has a single count. The chain employs TRBV6-1 and TRBJ1-5; D ambiguous. There are 14 residues in the CDR3. V lost 5 bases and J 1 base, leaving 9 bases between the germline ends. Germline V gene sequence: CDR1 MNHNS, CDR2 SASEGT. The CDR3 reads CASSQGYSNQPQHF. DNA of the CDR3: TGTGCCAGCAGTCAAGGTTACAGCAATCAGCCCCAGCATTTT.

Only one count was recorded for this clone. The rearrangement joins TRBV5-1 to TRBJ2-1; TRBD2 matches at 9 bases. Per germline, CDR1 SGHRS and CDR2 YFSETQ. The CDR3 runs to 15 residues. V lost 0 bases to trimming and J lost 8 bases; unmatched junction nucleotides: 6. The CDR3 is CASSLGLAGIDEQFF. The DNA of the CDR3 is TGCGCCAGCAGCTTGGGCCTAGCGGGAATTGATGAGCAGTTCTTC.

This clone appeared once. V is TRBV2 and J is TRBJ1-5; D is perhaps TRBD1 (5 bases). Trimming took off 6 bases at V and 3 bases at J, with 12 bases between the two ends. Germline loops: CDR1 SNHLY, CDR2 FYNNEI. The CDR3 is made up of 14 amino acids. CDR3: CASRGQGANQPQHF. Written as DNA, the CDR3 is TGTGCCAGCAGAGGTCAGGGAGCCAATCAGCCCCAGCATTTT.

This clone was picked up a small number of times. V gene TRBV15 combines with J gene TRBJ2-7; 9 bases line up with TRBD1. V dropped 5 bases and J dropped 0; count of bases not matched to a gene: 14. The CDR3 runs to 18 residues. Germline values: CDR1 LNHNV, CDR2 YYDKDF (reference sequence). The CDR3 DNA follows: TGTGCCACCAGCGGATACCCGGGACAGGGTTTGGGCTCCTACGAGCAGTACTTC. This gives the protein CATSGYPGQGLGSYEQYF. Full variable domain (rest looked up from reference TRBV15 and TRBJ2-7): DAMVIQNPRYQVTQFGKPVTLSCSQTLNHNVMYWYQQKSSQAPKLLFHYYDKDFNNEADTPDNFQSRRPNTSFCFLDIRSPGLGDTAMYLCATSGYPGQGLGSYEQYFGPGTRLTVT.

The rearrangement uses TRBV5-1 and TRBJ1-1, with unresolved D. Germline values: CDR1 SGHRS, CDR2 YFSETQ. Trimming pared 0 bases from V and 11 bases from J, leaving 17 bases between. The CDR3 covers 14 residues. CDR3 in DNA: TGCGCCAGCAGCTTGGTCGGGCTTGGCGATGAGGCTTTCTTT. Amino acid sequence: CASSLVGLGDEAFF.

This chain connects TRBV14 to TRBJ2-2; D uncertain. V lost 1 base and J lost 0, with 9 bases in between. Germline CDR1 reads SGHDN; CDR2 reads FVKESK. This CDR3 region has 16 residues. The CDR3 spells CASSQGRWANTGELFF. CDR3 nucleotides: TGTGCCAGCAGCCAAGGAAGGTGGGCGAACACCGGGGAGCTGTTTTTT.

This clone was counted once. The V and J genes are TRBV7-9 and TRBJ2-7; TRBD2 matches at 11 bases. Germline V gene data show CDR1 as SEHNR and CDR2 as FQNEAQ (reference sequence). The CDR3 extends over 16 amino acids. Trimming at V came to 1 base and at J to 6 bases, leaving 8 bases not matched to a gene. The CDR3 sequence: CASSLVAGGPQVEQYF. In nucleotides, the CDR3 is TGTGCCAGCAGCTTAGTAGCGGGAGGGCCCCAGGTCGAGCAGTACTTC.

The rearrangement links TRBV20-1 to TRBJ2-3; D ambiguous. Germline V lookup: CDR1 DFQATT, CDR2 SNEGSKA (reference sequence). The CDR3 covers 10 residues. The V end lost 3 bases, the J end lost 2 bases, and 0 bases lay between the germline ends. The CDR3 is CSASTDTQYF. In nucleotides, the CDR3 is TGCAGTGCTAGCACAGATACGCAGTATTTT.

V is TRBV20-1 and J is TRBJ2-7; D is undetermined. Germline V gene sequence: CDR1 DFQATT, CDR2 SNEGSKA (reference sequence). This CDR3 has 11 amino acids. Trimming pared 6 bases from V and 0 bases from J, leaving 6 bases between. The CDR3 here is CSALSSYEQYF. CDR3 nucleotides: TGCAGTGCCCTCTCCTCCTACGAGCAGTACTTC.

This chain uses TRBV19 with TRBJ1-5; D unclear. V was cut by 8 bases and J by 5 bases, with 13 bases left in between. Germline V gene data show CDR1 as LNHDA and CDR2 as SQIVND (reference sequence). The CDR3 loop spans 13 amino acids. CDR3 in amino acids: CASSWWADQPQHF. CDR3 DNA sequence: TGTGCCAGTTCCTGGTGGGCCGATCAGCCCCAGCATTTT.

This sequence joins TRBV29-1 and TRBJ2-1, with D tentatively TRBD1 (6 bases). Germline V gives CDR1 SQVTM, CDR2 ANQGSEA. V was trimmed by 6 bases and J by 6 bases, leaving 21 bases between them. The CDR3 is made up of 15 amino acids. The CDR3 bases are TGCAGCGTCCGGGTTCATTTAGGGGGTGGCAATGAGCAGTTCTTC. It translates to CSVRVHLGGGNEQFF.

The chain employs TRBV7-9 and TRBJ1-4, with TRBD1 identical over 9 bases. Germline V gene data show CDR1 as SEHNR and CDR2 as FQNEAQ (reference sequence). J gave up 6 bases and V 5 bases, and 4 bases lay outside the gene matches. This CDR3 has 14 residues. The CDR3 protein is CASSRDRVDEKLFF. The DNA of the CDR3 is TGTGCCAGCAGCCGGGACAGGGTTGATGAAAAACTGTTTTTT.

The CDR3 region is CASSLSGDHEAFF. CDR3 bases: TGTGCCAGCAGCTTATCTGGGGATCATGAAGCTTTCTTT. The chain joins TRBV7-3 to TRBJ1-1; D gene unclear. The CDR3 is made up of 13 amino acids. V dropped 2 bases and J dropped 7 bases, with 11 bases sitting between them. CDR1 SGHTA and CDR2 FQGTGA come from the germline V gene.

This chain connects TRBV5-6 to TRBJ2-1, with 10 bases aligning to TRBD1. Trimming took 2 bases from V and 9 from J; bases not matched to a gene: 11. Looked up from germline, CDR1 is SGHDT and CDR2 is YYEEEE. This CDR3 region has 16 residues. CDR3 protein: CASSFERTGGFPEQFF. The CDR3 DNA is TGTGCCAGCAGCTTTGAAAGGACAGGGGGTTTTCCTGAGCAGTTCTTC.

The V gene is TRBV7-9, the J gene TRBJ1-4; D gene ambiguous. The V and J ends lost 5 bases and 7 bases respectively, with 11 bases between them. The length of the CDR3 is 13 residues. The germline gives CDR1 SEHNR, CDR2 FQNEAQ (reference sequence). CDR3 nucleotides: TGTGCCAGCAGCCCTTTGCTTGTTGAAAAACTGTTTTTT. Translating it yields CASSPLLVEKLFF. Complete variable domain (other parts from reference TRBV7-9 and TRBJ1-4): DTGVSQNPRHKITKRGQNVTFRCDPISEHNRLYWYRQTLGQGPEFLTYFQNEAQLEKSRLLSDRFSAERPKGSFSTLEIQRTEQGDSAMYLCASSPLLVEKLFFGSGTQLSVL.

This clone was seen only a few times. The CDR3 here is CASSPGTGDFYEQYF. The CDR3 DNA follows: TGTGCCAGCTCGCCGGGGACAGGGGATTTCTACGAGCAGTACTTC. The rearrangement links TRBV18 to TRBJ2-7; 10 nucleotides line up with TRBD1. There are 15 residues in the CDR3. The V segment lost 6 bases and the J segment 3 bases; nucleotides outside the gene matches: 8. In germline, CDR1 is KGHSH, CDR2 LQKENI.